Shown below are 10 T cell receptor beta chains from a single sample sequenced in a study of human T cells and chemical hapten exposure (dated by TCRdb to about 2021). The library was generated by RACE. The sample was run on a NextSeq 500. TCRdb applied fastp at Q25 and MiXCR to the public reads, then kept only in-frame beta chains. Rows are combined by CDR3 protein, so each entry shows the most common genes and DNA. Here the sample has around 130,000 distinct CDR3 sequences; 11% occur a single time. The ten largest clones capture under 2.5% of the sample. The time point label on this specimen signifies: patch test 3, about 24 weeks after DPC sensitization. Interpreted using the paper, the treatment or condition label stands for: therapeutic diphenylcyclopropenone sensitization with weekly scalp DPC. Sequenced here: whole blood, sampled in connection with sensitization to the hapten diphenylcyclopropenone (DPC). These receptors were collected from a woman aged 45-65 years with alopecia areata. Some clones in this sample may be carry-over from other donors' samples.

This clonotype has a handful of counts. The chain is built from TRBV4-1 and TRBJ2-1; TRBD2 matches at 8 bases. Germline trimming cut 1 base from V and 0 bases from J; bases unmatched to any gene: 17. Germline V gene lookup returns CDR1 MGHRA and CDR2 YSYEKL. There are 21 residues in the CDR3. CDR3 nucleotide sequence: TGCGCCAGCAGCCAAGGGTCGGCGCGGGGGGTCATTAACCGCTCCTACAATGAGCAGTTCTTC. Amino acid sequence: CASSQGSARGVINRSYNEQFF.

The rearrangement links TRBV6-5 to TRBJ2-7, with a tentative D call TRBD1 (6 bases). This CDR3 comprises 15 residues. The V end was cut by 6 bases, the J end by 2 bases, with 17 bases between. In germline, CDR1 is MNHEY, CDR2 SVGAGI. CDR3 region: CASSPGVTGTYEQYF. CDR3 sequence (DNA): TGTGCCAGCAGCCCAGGGGTAACCGGGACCTACGAGCAGTACTTC.

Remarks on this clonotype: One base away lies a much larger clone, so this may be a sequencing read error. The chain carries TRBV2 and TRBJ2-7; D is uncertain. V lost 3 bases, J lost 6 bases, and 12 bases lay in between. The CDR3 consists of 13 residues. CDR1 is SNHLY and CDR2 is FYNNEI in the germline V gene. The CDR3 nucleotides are TGTGCCAGCAGTGAGGTGAGGACCGCCGAGCAGTACTTC. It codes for CASSEVRTAEQYF.

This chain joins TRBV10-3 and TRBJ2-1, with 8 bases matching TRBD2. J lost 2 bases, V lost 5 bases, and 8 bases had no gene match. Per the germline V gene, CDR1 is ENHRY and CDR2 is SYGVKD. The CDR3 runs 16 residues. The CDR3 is CAISSEPGLAYNEQFF. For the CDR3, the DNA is TGTGCCATCAGTTCCGAACCGGGACTAGCCTACAATGAGCAGTTCTTC.

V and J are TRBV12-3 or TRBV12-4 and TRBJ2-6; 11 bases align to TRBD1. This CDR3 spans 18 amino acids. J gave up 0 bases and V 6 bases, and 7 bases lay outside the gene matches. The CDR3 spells CASRPPGTGGSGANVLTF. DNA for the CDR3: TGTGCCAGCAGGCCCCCCGGGACAGGGGGCTCTGGGGCCAACGTCCTGACTTTC.

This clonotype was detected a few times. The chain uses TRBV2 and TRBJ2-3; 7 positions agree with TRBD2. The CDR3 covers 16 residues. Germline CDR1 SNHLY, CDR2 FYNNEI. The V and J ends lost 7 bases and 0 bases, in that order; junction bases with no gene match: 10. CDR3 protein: CASTEGGSASTDTQYF. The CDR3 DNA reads TGTGCCAGCACCGAGGGCGGGAGCGCTAGCACAGATACGCAGTATTTT.

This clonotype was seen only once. The CDR3 bases are TGTGCCAGCAGCTTAGGCGGGGGGAACTATGGCTACACCTTC. Amino acids: CASSLGGGNYGYTF. V gene TRBV7-6 combines with J gene TRBJ1-2; weak D call: TRBD1 (5 bases). V lost 1 base to trimming and J lost 2 bases, with 8 bases between them. Germline CDR1 reads SGHVS; CDR2 reads FNYEAQ. The CDR3 runs to 14 residues.

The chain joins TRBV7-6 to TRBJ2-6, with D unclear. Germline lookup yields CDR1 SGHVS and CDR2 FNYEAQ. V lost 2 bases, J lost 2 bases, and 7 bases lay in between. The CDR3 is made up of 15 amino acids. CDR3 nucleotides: TGTGCCAGCAGCTTAAATCCAGCTGGGGCCAACGTCCTGACTTTC. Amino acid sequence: CASSLNPAGANVLTF.

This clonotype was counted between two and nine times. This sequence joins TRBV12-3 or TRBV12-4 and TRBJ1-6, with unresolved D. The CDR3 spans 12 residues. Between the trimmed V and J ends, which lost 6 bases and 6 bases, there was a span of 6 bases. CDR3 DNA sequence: TGTGCCAGCAGAGGACCTAATTCACCCCTCCACTTT. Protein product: CASRGPNSPLHF.

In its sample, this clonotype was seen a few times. The CDR3 region is CASSPQGGGETQYF. The CDR3, as DNA: TGTGCCAGCAGTCCACAGGGGGGAGGAGAGACCCAGTACTTC. The J gene is TRBJ2-5, the V gene TRBV7-2; 8 positions agree with TRBD1. The CDR3 length is 14 residues. CDR1 is SGHTA and CDR2 is FQGNSA in the germline V gene. V shed 6 bases, J shed 4 bases, and the junction held 7 bases outside the gene matches.